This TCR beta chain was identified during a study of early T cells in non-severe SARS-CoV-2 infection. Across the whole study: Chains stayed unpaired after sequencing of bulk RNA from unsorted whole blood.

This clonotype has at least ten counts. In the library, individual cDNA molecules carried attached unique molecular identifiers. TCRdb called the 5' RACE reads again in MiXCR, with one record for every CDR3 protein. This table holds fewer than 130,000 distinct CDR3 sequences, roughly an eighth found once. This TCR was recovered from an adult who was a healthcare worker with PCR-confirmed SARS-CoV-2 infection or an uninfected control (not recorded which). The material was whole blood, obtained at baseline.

Written as DNA, the CDR3 is TGTGCCAGCTCACCACCGGGCGGGGAGCAGTTCTTC. Protein product: CASSPPGGEQFF. The chain links TRBV18 to TRBJ2-1, with a tentative D call TRBD2 (5 bases). Germline CDR1 and CDR2: KGHSH and LQKENI. Between the trimmed V and J ends, which lost 0 bases and 10 bases, there was a span of 7 bases. The CDR3 loop spans 12 amino acids.